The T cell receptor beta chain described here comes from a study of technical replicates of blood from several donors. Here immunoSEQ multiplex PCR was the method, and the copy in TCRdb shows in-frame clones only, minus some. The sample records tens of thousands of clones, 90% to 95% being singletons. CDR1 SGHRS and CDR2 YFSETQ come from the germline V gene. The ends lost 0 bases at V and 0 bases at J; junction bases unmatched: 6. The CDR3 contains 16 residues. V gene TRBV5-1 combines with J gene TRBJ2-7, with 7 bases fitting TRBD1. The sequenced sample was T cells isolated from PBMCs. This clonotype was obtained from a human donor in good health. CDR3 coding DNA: TGCGCCAGCAGCTTGGCCCTGACAGGGAGCTCCTACGAGCAGTACTTC. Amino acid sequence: CASSLALTGSSYEQYF.